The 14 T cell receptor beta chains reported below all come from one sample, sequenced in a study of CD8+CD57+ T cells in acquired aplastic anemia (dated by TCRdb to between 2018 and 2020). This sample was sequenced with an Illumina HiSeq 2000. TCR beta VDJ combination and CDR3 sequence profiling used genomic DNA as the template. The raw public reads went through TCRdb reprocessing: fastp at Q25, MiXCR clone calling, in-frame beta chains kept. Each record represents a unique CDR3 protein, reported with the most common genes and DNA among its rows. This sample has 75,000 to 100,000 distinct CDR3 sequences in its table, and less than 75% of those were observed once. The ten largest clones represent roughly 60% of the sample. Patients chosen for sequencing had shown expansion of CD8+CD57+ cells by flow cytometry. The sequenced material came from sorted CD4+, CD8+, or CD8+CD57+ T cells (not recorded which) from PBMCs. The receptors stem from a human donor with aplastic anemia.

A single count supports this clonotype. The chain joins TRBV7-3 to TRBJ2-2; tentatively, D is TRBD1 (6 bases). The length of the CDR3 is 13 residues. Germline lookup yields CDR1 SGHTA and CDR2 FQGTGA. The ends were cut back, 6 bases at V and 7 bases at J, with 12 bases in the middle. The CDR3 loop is CASSPGAGGELFF. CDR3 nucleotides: TGTGCCAGCAGTCCAGGGGCGGGCGGGGAGCTGTTTTTT.

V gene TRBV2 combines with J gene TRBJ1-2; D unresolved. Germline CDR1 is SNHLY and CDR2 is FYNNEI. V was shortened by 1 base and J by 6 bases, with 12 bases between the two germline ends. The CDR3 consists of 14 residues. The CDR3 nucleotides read TGTGCCAGCAGTGAAGTGGCCGCTTTTCATGGCTACACCTTC. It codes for CASSEVAAFHGYTF. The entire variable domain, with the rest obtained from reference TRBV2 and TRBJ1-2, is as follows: EPEVTQTPSHQVTQMGQEVILRCVPISNHLYFYWYRQILGQKVEFLVSFYNNEISEKSEIFDDQFSVERPDGSNFTLKIRSTKLEDSAMYFCASSEVAAFHGYTFGSGTRLTVV.

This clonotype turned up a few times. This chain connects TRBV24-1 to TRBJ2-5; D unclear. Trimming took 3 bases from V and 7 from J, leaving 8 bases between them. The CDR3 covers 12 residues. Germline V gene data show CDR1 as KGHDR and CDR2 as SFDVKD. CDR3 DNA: TGTGCCACCAGTGATCAGTCCGGGACCCAGTACTTC. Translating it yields CATSDQSGTQYF.

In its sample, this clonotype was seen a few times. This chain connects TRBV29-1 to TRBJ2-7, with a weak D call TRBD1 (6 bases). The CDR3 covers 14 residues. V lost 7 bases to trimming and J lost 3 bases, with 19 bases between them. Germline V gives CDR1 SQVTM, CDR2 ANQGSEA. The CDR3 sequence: CSAPRFQGSYEQYF. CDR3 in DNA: TGCAGCGCGCCCCGGTTTCAGGGGAGCTACGAGCAGTACTTC.

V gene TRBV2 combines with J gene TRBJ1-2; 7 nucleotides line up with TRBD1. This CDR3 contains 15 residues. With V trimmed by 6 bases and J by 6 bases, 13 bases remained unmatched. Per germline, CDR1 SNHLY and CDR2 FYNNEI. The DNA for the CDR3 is TGTGCCAGCAGCGGGCACCGACAGGGCGGGGATGGCTACACCTTC. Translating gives CASSGHRQGGDGYTF.

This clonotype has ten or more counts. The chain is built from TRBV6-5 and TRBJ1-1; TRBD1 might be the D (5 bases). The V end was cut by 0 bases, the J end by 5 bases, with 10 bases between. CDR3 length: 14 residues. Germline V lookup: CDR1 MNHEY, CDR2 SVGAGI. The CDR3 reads CASSYSTARTEAFF. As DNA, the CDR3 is TGTGCCAGCAGTTACTCGACAGCCCGAACTGAAGCTTTCTTT.

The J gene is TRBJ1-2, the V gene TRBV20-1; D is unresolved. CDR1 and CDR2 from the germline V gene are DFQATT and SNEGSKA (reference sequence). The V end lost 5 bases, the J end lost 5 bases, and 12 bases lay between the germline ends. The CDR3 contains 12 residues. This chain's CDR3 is CSAPRVGYGYTF. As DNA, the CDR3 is TGCAGTGCTCCCCGAGTAGGGTATGGCTACACCTTC.

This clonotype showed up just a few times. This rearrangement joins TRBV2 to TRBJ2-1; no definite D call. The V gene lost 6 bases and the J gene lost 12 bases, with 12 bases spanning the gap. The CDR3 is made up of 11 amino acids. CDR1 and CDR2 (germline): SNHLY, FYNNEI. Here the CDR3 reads CASSVSGGQFF. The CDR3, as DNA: TGTGCCAGCAGCGTCTCAGGCGGGCAGTTCTTC.

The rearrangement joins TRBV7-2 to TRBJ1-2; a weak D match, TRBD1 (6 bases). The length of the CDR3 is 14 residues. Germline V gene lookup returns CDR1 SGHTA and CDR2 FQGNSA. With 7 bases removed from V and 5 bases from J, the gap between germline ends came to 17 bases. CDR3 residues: CASTENREGYGYTF. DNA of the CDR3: TGTGCCAGCACTGAGAACAGGGAGGGGTATGGCTACACCTTC.

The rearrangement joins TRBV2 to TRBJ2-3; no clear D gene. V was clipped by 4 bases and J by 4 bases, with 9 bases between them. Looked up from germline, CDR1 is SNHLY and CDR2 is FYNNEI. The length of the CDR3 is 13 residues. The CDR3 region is CASSVDPPDTQYF. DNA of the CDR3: TGTGCCAGCAGTGTGGATCCCCCAGATACGCAGTATTTT.

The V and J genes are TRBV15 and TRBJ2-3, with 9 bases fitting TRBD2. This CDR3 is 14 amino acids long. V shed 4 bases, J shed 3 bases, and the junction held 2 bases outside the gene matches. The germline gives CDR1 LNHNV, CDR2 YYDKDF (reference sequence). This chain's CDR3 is CATSKSGGTDTQYF. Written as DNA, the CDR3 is TGTGCCACCAGCAAGAGCGGGGGGACAGATACGCAGTATTTT.

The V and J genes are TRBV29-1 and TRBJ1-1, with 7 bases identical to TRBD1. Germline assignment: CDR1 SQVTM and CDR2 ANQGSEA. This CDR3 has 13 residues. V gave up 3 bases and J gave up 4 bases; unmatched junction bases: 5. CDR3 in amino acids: CSVEGRGTTEAFF. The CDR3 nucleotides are TGCAGCGTTGAGGGCAGGGGGACCACTGAAGCTTTCTTT.

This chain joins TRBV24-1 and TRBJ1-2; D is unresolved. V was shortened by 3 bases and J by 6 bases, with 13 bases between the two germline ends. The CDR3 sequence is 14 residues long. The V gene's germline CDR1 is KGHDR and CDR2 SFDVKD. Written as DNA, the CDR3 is TGTGCCACCAGTGATATTGTTTTACGACATGGCTACACCTTC. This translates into CATSDIVLRHGYTF.

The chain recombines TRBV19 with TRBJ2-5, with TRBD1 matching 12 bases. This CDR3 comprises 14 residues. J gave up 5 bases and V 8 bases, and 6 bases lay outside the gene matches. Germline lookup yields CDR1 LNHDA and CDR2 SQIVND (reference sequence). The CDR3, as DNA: TGTGCCAGTTCCGGGACAGGGGGCGCGGAGACCCAGTACTTC. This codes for CASSGTGGAETQYF.